A single sample is the source of the 7 T cell receptor beta chains below, sequenced in a study of CD8 T cells in ankylosing spondylitis. General observations from the study: Made up of eight highly homologous variants, a TCR beta motif appeared characteristic of ankylosing spondylitis blood.

Each CDR3 protein is one row after TCRdb ran MiXCR on the 5' RACE reads. Of roughly 670,000 distinct CDR3 sequences in the sample, around a fifth are singletons; the top ten hold about 19%. Antigens of these TCRs are unknown. The sample was blood, either unsorted or a sorted T cell fraction (not recorded which). These receptor sequences come from a male donor with ankylosing spondylitis.

There are a few counts of this clonotype. The V call is TRBV3-1, the J call TRBJ1-2; 11 bases are a match to TRBD1. CDR1 is LGHDT and CDR2 is YNNKEL in the germline V gene (reference sequence). V lost 2 bases to trimming and J lost 4 bases; unmatched junction nucleotides: 6. This CDR3 contains 16 residues. CDR3 in amino acids: CASSQPDRGLSYGYTF. DNA of the CDR3: TGTGCCAGCAGCCAACCGGACAGGGGGCTTAGCTATGGCTACACCTTC.

The gene calls are TRBV4-1 and TRBJ2-7; 7 positions agree with TRBD1. CDR1 is MGHRA and CDR2 is YSYEKL in the germline V gene. The CDR3 runs to 14 residues. Trimming took 2 bases from V and 2 from J; bases not matched to a gene: 3. The CDR3 region has the DNA TGCGCCAGCAGCCAACCGGACAGGACCTACGAGCAGTACTTC. Amino acids: CASSQPDRTYEQYF.

This clonotype was detected only a few times. J is TRBJ2-3 and V is TRBV4-1, with TRBD2 matching over 11 bases. J gave up 5 bases and V 1 base, and 11 bases lay outside the gene matches. Germline CDR1 reads MGHRA; CDR2 reads YSYEKL. This CDR3 spans 18 amino acids. CDR3 amino acids: CASSQAPSLAGVGDTQYF. The DNA of the CDR3 is TGCGCCAGCAGCCAAGCCCCCTCACTAGCGGGAGTAGGAGATACGCAGTATTTT.

This clonotype was counted between two and nine times. The V call is TRBV12-3 or TRBV12-4, the J call TRBJ2-1; TRBD2 agrees at 9 bases. V was pared by 5 bases and J by 0 bases, with 11 bases of the junction left unmatched. This CDR3 region has 18 residues. For the CDR3, the DNA is TGTGCCAGCAGTGGGGGAGCGGGAGGTCCGAACTCCTACAATGAGCAGTTCTTC. Amino acids: CASSGGAGGPNSYNEQFF.

V and J are TRBV29-1 and TRBJ2-1; TRBD1 might be the D (6 bases). The CDR3 contains 13 residues. The V end lost 7 bases, the J end lost 7 bases, and 17 bases lay between the germline ends. CDR1 is SQVTM and CDR2 is ANQGSEA in the germline V gene. The CDR3 region has the DNA TGCAGCGGGGATAACAGGGCTAGGAATGAGCAGTTCTTC. Amino acid sequence: CSGDNRARNEQFF.

V gene TRBV7-3 combines with J gene TRBJ1-1; D possibly corresponds to TRBD1 (5 bases). V lost 6 bases, J lost 4 bases, and 15 bases lay in between. This CDR3 region has 14 residues. Germline CDR1 and CDR2: SGHTA and FQGTGA. CDR3 bases: TGTGCCAGCAGTCAATTTGCGGGGACCACTGAAGCTTTCTTT. Translated: CASSQFAGTTEAFF. The variable domain in full, completed from reference TRBV7-3 and TRBJ1-1, reads GAGVSQTPSNKVTEKGKYVELRCDPISGHTALYWYRQSLGQGPEFLIYFQGTGAADDSGLPNDRFFAVRPEGSVSTLKIQRTERGDSAVYLCASSQFAGTTEAFFGQGTRLTVV.

This rearrangement joins TRBV9 to TRBJ2-3, with D hard to call. Germline CDR1 reads SGDLS; CDR2 reads YYNGEE. V lost 0 bases and J lost 1, with 12 bases in between. This CDR3 is 16 amino acids long. This CDR3 reads CASSVGDSIGTDTQYF. The CDR3 nucleotides read TGTGCCAGCAGCGTAGGCGATAGCATAGGCACAGATACGCAGTATTTT.